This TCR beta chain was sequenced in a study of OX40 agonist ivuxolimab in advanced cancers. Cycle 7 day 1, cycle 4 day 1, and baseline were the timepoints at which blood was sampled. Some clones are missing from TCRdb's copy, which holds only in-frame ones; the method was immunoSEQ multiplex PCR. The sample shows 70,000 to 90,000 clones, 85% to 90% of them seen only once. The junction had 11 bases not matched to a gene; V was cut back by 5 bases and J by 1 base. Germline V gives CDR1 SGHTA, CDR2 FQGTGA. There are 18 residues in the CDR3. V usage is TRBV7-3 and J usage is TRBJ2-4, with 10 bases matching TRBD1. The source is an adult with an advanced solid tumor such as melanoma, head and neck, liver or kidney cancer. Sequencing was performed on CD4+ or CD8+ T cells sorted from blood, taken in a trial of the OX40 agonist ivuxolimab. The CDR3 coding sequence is TGTGCCAGCAGCATAGGGACAGGGGAGTTTGAGGCCAAAAACATTCAGTACTTC. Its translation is CASSIGTGEFEAKNIQYF.